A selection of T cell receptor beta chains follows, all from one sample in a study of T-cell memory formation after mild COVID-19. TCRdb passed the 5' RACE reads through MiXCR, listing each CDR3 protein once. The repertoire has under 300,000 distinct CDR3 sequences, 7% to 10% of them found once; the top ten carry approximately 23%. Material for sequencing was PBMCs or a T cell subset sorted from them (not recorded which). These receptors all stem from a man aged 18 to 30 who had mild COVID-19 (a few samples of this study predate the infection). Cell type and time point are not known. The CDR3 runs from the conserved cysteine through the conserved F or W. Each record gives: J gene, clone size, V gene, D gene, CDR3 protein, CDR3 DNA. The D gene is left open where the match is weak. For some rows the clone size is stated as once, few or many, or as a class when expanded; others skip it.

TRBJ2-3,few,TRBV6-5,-,CASWTGGKDTQYF,TGTGCCAGTTGGACGGGTGGGAAAGATACGCAGTATTTT
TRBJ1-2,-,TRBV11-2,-,CASSSIQEIYGYTF,TGTGCCAGCAGCTCCATTCAGGAGATCTATGGCTACACCTTC
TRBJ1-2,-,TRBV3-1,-,CASSPRNEGYTF,TGTGCCAGCAGCCCGCGGAATGAGGGCTACACCTTC
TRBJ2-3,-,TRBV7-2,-,CASSLAPLSTDTQYF,TGTGCCAGCAGCTTAGCCCCCCTTAGCACAGATACGCAGTATTTT
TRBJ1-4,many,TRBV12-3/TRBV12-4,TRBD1,CASSPTGGTNEKLFF,TGTGCCAGCAGTCCTACAGGGGGGACTAATGAAAAACTGTTTTTT
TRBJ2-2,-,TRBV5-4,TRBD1,CASSSGGQANTGELFF,TGTGCCAGCAGCTCCGGTGGACAGGCGAACACCGGGGAGCTGTTTTTT
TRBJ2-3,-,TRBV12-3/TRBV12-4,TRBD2,CASSPWTSGGARTDTQYF,TGTGCCAGCAGTCCTTGGACTAGCGGGGGGGCCCGAACAGATACGCAGTATTTT
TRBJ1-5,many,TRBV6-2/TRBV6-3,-,CASSYSRSRVIGNQPQHF,TGTGCCAGCAGTTACTCGAGGAGTAGGGTCATCGGCAATCAGCCCCAGCATTTT
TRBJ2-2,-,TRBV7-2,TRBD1,CASSYAGGGSIPGELFF,TGTGCCAGCAGCTACGCAGGGGGTGGCAGTATTCCCGGGGAGCTGTTTTTT
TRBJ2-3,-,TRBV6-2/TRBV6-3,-,CASRLYFRSTDTQYF,TGTGCCAGCAGACTCTACTTCAGAAGCACAGATACGCAGTATTTT
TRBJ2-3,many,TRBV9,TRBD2,CASSATSGTDTQYF,TGTGCCAGCAGCGCGACTAGCGGCACAGATACGCAGTATTTT
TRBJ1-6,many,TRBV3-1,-,CASSLTDLSPLHF,TGTGCCAGCAGCCTGACGGACCTATCACCCCTCCACTTT
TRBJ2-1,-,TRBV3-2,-,CASSLQLRSSYNEQFF,TGTGCCAGCAGCCTCCAGTTAAGAAGCTCCTACAATGAGCAGTTCTTC
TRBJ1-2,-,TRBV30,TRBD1,CAWSSWDRGFNYGYTF,TGTGCCTGGAGCTCCTGGGACAGGGGATTTAACTATGGCTACACCTTC
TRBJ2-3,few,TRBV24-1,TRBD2,CATSDSSGDPDTQYF,TGTGCCACCAGTGACTCCAGCGGGGACCCAGATACGCAGTATTTT
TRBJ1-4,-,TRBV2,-,CASSFSDIEAGEKLFF,TGTGCCAGCAGTTTCTCCGACATTGAGGCAGGCGAAAAACTGTTTTTT
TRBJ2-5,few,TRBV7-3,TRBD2,CASSVRVAGGETQYF,TGTGCCAGCAGCGTAAGGGTAGCGGGGGGAGAGACCCAGTACTTC
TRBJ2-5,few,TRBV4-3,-,CASSQGEGGLETQYF,TGCGCCAGCAGCCAGGGGGAGGGGGGCCTGGAGACCCAGTACTTC
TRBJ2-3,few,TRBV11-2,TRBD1,CASSLRPGQETTQYF,TGTGCCAGCAGCTTAAGACCGGGACAGGAAACAACGCAGTATTTT
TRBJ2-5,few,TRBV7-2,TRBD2,CASSLFGTRGAQETQYF,TGTGCCAGCAGCTTATTTGGTACGCGGGGGGCACAAGAGACCCAGTACTTC
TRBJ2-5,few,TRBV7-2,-,CAIRGVETQYF,TGTGCCATCAGGGGGGTAGAGACCCAGTACTTC
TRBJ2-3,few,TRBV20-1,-,CSAYDYGSTDTQYF,TGCAGTGCGTACGACTACGGAAGCACAGATACGCAGTATTTT
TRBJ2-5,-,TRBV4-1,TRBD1,CASSRGQAFGETQYF,TGCGCCAGCAGCCGAGGACAGGCCTTCGGGGAGACCCAGTACTTC
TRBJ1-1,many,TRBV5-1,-,CASSFSRSQGLYTEAFF,TGCGCCAGCAGCTTTTCCCGGTCCCAGGGGTTGTACACTGAAGCTTTCTTT
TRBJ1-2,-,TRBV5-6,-,CASSLNGPYGYTF,TGTGCCAGCAGCTTAAACGGCCCCTATGGCTACACCTTC
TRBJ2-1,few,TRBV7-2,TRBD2,CASSPGLLAGGIEEQFF,TGTGCCAGCAGCCCCGGCTTACTAGCGGGGGGGATCGAGGAGCAGTTCTTC
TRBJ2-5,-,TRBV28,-,CASRVQGPRETQYF,TGTGCCAGCAGGGTACAGGGCCCCAGGGAGACCCAGTACTTC
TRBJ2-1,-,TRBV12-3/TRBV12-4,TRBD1,CASSFDTGQAAGEQFF,TGTGCCAGCAGTTTTGATACGGGACAGGCGGCGGGTGAGCAGTTCTTC
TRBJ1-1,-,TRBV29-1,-,CSVGVLGSTEAFF,TGCAGCGTTGGGGTGTTGGGTAGCACTGAAGCTTTCTTT
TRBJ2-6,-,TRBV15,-,CATSSFGSGANVLTF,TGTGCCACCAGCAGTTTTGGCTCTGGGGCCAACGTCCTGACTTTC
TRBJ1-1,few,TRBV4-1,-,CASSPSGAEAFF,TGCGCCAGCAGCCCGTCTGGGGCTGAAGCTTTCTTT
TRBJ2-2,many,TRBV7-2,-,CASSLGLHTGELFF,TGTGCCAGCAGCTTGGGCCTACACACCGGGGAGCTGTTTTTT
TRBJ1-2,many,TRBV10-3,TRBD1,CAISEFPGQRNYGYTF,TGTGCCATCAGTGAGTTTCCGGGACAGCGTAACTATGGCTACACCTTC
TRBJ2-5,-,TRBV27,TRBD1,CASSLDRGTETQYF,TGTGCCAGCAGTCTAGACAGGGGAACAGAGACCCAGTACTTC
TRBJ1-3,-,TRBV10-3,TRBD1,CAISGTRTGTVIAGNTIYF,TGTGCCATCAGTGGGACCCGGACAGGGACTGTGATAGCTGGAAACACCATATATTTT
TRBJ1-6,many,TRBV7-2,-,CASTPGPRDGLNSPLHF,TGTGCCAGCACCCCAGGCCCTCGGGACGGATTGAATTCACCCCTCCACTTT
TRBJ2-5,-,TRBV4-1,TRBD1,CASSHPDRAETQYF,TGCGCCAGCAGCCATCCCGACAGGGCGGAGACCCAGTACTTC
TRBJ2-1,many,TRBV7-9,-,CASSLEDSNYNEQFF,TGTGCCAGCAGCTTAGAGGACTCCAATTACAATGAGCAGTTCTTC
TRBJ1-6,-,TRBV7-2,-,CASSLVADSYNSPLHF,TGTGCCAGCAGCTTAGTGGCGGATTCCTATAATTCACCCCTCCACTTT
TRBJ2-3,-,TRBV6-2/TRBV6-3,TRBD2,CASSYGGREYTDTQYF,TGTGCCAGCAGTTACGGTGGGCGGGAGTACACAGATACGCAGTATTTT
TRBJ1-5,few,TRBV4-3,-,CASSPIHSNQPQHF,TGCGCCAGCAGCCCCATTCATAGCAATCAGCCCCAGCATTTT
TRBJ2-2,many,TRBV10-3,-,CAIRPDSRGYTGELFF,TGTGCCATCAGACCCGATAGTAGGGGTTACACCGGGGAGCTGTTTTTT